The text below deals with one T cell receptor (beta chain). Sequencing used immunoSEQ multiplex PCR; TCRdb keeps in-frame clones, though not all of them. The table lists around 160,000 clones, about four fifths of them singletons, with roughly 9.6% in the top ten. This entry comes from a study of blood T cell repertoires in COVID-19. Germline-derived CDR1 and CDR2 are SGHTA and FQGNSA. This CDR3 is 14 amino acids long. V gave up 7 bases and J gave up 7 bases, with 17 bases separating them. V is TRBV7-2 and J is TRBJ1-5; tentative D call: TRBD1 (6 bases). This TCR was recovered from a man between 60 and 75 years old with active or convalescent COVID-19. The sequenced material came from peripheral blood. CDR3 sequence: CASTQGRVGQPQHF. In DNA, the CDR3 is TGTGCCAGCACCCAGGGGAGGGTCGGACAGCCCCAGCATTTT.